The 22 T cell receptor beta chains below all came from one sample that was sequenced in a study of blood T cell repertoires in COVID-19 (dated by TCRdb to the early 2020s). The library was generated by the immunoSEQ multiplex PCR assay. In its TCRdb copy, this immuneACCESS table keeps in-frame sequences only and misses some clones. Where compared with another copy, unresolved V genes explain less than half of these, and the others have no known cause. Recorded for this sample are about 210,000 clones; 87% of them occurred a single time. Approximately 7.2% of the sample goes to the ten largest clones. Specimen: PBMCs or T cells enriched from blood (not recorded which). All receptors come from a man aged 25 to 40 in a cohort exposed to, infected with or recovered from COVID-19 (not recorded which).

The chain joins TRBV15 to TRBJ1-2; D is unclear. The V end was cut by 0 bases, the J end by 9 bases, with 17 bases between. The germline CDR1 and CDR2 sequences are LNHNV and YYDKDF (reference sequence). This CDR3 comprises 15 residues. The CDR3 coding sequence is TGTGCCACCAGCAGAGATGGCGGGTCGGCCGGGAGCTACACCTTC. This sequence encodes CATSRDGGSAGSYTF. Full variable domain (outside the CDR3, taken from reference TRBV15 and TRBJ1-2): DAMVIQNPRYQVTQFGKPVTLSCSQTLNHNVMYWYQQKSSQAPKLLFHYYDKDFNNEADTPDNFQSRRPNTSFCFLDIRSPGLGDTAMYLCATSRDGGSAGSYTFGSGTRLTVV.

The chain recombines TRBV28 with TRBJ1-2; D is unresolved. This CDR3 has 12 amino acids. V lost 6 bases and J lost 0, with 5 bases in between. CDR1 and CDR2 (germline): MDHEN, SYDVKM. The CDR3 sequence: CASSLANYGYTF. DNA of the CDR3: TGTGCCAGCAGCCTAGCTAACTATGGCTACACCTTC.

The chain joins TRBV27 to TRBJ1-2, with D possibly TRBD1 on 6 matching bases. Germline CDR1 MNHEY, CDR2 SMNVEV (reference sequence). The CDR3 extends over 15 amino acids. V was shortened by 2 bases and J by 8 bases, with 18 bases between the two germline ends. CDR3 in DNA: TGTGCCAGCAGTTTAGCCGCAGGGACAATACGGGGCTACACCTTC. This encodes CASSLAAGTIRGYTF.

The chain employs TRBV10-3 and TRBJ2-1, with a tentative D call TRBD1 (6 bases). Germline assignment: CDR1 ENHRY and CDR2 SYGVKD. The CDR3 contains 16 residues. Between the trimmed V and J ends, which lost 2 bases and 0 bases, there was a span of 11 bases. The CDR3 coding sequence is TGTGCCATCAGTGAGCCCCTAGGGGGCTCCTACAATGAGCAGTTCTTC. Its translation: CAISEPLGGSYNEQFF.

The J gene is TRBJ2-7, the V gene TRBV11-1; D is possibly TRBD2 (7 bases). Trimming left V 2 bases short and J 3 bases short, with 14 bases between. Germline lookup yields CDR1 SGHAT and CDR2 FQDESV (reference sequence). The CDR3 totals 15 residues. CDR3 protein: CASSLTGGRDYEQYF. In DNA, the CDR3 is TGTGCCAGCAGCTTAACGGGGGGCAGGGACTACGAGCAGTACTTC.

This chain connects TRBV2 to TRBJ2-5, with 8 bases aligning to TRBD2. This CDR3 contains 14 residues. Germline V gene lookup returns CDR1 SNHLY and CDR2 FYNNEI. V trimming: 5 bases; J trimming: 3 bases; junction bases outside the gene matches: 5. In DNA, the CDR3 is TGTGCCAGCAGTTTCAAGCGGGAGAAAGAGACCCAGTACTTC. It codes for CASSFKREKETQYF.

CDR3: CASSPRVAGANVLTF. The CDR3 region has the DNA TGTGCCAGTAGCCCGCGGGTAGCCGGGGCCAACGTCCTGACTTTC. The chain links TRBV19 to TRBJ2-6; D is perhaps TRBD2 (5 bases). The germline gives CDR1 LNHDA, CDR2 SQIVND (reference sequence). V was clipped by 6 bases and J by 4 bases, with 13 bases between them. The length of the CDR3 is 15 residues.

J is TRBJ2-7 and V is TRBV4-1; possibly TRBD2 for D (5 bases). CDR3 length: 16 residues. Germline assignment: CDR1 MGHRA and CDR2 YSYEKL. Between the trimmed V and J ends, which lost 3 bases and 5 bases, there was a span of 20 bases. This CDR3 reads CASSHVGRTQLDEQYF. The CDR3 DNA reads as TGCGCCAGCAGCCATGTCGGGCGGACTCAGCTCGACGAGCAGTACTTC.

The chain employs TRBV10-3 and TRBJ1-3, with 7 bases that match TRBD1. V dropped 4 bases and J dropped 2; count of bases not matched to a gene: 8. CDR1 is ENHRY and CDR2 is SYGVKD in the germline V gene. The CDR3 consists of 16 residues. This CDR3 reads CAISGATGFTGNTIYF. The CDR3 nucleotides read TGTGCCATCAGTGGGGCGACAGGGTTCACTGGAAACACCATATATTTT.

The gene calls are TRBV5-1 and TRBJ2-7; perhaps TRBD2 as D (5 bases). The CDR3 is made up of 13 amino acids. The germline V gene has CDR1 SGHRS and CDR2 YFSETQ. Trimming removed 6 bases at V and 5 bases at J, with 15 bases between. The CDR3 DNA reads TGCGCCAGCAACGAGGGTACTACGGACGAGCAGTACTTC. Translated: CASNEGTTDEQYF.

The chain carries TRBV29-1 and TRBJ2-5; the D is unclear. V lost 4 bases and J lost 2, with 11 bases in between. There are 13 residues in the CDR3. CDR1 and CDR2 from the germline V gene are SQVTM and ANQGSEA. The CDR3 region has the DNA TGCAGCGTTGGGAGCCCCCCACAAGAGACCCAGTACTTC. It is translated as CSVGSPPQETQYF.

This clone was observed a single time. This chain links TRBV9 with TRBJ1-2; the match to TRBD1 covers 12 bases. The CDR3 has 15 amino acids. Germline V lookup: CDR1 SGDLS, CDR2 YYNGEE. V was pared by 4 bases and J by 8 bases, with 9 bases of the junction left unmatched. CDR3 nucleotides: TGTGCCAGCAGCACCCGGGACAGGGGGCTCGGGGGCTACACCTTC. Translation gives CASSTRDRGLGGYTF.

The CDR3 DNA follows: TGTGCCAGCAGCCCCGGGGGTACCGGAAACACCATATATTTT. Amino acid sequence: CASSPGGTGNTIYF. This sequence joins TRBV6-5 and TRBJ1-3, with a weak D call TRBD1 (5 bases). The V gene lost 6 bases and the J gene lost 4 bases, with 13 bases spanning the gap. Germline CDR1 MNHEY, CDR2 SVGAGI. The CDR3 extends over 14 amino acids.

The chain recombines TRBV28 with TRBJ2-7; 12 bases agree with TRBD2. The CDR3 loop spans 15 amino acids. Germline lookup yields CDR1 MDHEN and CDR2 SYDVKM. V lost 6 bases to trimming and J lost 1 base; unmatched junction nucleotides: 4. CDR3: CASSFLAGGSYEQYF. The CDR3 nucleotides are TGTGCCAGCAGCTTTCTAGCGGGAGGGTCCTACGAGCAGTACTTC.

For the CDR3, the DNA is TGTGCCAGCTCGAACACCGCTATCCAGGGGCTAAACACCGGGGAGCTGTTTTTT. Translating gives CASSNTAIQGLNTGELFF. The chain links TRBV18 to TRBJ2-2; maybe TRBD1 (6 bases). This CDR3 spans 18 amino acids. Germline V gene data show CDR1 as KGHSH and CDR2 as LQKENI. V was pared by 6 bases and J by 2 bases, with 22 bases between.

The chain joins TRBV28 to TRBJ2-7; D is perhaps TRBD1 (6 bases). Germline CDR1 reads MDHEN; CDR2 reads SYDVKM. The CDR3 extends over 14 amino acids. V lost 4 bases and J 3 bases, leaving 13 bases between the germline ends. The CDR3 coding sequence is TGTGCCAGCAGTTCACAGGGACCCCGCTACGAGCAGTACTTC. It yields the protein CASSSQGPRYEQYF.

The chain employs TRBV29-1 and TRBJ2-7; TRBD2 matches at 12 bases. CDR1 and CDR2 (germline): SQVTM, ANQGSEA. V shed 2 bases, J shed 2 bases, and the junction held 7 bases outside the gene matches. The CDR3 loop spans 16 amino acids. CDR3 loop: CSVELASGRAAYEQYF. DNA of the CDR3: TGCAGCGTTGAATTGGCTAGCGGGAGGGCGGCCTACGAGCAGTACTTC.

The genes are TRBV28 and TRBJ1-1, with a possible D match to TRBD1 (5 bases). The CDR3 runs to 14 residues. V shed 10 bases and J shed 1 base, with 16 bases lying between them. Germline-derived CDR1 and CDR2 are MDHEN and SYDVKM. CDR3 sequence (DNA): TGTGCCACTACCCCAGGGTCGGGGAACACTGAAGCTTTCTTT. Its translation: CATTPGSGNTEAFF.

CDR3 sequence reads: CASSPAGYEQYF. CDR3 nucleotide sequence: TGTGCCAGCAGCCCCGCCGGGTACGAGCAGTACTTC. This rearrangement joins TRBV14 to TRBJ2-7; D uncertain. The CDR3 contains 12 residues. The germline V gene has CDR1 SGHDN and CDR2 FVKESK. V was shortened by 4 bases and J by 4 bases, with 8 bases between the two germline ends.

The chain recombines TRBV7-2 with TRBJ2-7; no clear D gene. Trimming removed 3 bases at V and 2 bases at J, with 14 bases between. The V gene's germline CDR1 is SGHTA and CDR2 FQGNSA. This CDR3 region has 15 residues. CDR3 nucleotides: TGTGCCAGCAGCTTGCGACTCGCGGATGCCTACGAGCAGTACTTC. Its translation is CASSLRLADAYEQYF.

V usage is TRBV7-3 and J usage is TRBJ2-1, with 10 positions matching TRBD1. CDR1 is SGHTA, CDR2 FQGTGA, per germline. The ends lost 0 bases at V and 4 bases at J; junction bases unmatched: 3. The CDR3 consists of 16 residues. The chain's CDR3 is CASSLTRDRGYNEQFF. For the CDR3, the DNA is TGTGCCAGCAGCTTAACGAGGGACAGGGGTTACAATGAGCAGTTCTTC.

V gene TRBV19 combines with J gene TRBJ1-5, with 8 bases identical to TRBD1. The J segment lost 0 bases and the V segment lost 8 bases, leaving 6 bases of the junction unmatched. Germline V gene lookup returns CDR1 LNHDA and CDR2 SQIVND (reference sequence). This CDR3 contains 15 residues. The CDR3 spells CASSRGQVSNQPQHF. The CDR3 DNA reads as TGTGCCAGTTCCCGGGGACAGGTTAGCAATCAGCCCCAGCATTTT.